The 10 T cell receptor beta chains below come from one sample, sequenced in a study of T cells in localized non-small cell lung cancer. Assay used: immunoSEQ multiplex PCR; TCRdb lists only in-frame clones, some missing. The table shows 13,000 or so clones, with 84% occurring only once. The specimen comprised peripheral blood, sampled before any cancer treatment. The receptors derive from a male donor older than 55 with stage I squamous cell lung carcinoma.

DNA of the CDR3: TGTGCCAGCAGCCGTCCCTCCATTAGCACGGACAATGAGCAGTTCTTC. Translation gives CASSRPSISTDNEQFF. This rearrangement joins TRBV7-6 to TRBJ2-1, with no clear D. Deletions cut 5 bases from V and 5 bases from J, with 19 bases between. The germline V gene has CDR1 SGHVS and CDR2 FNYEAQ. The CDR3 is 16 amino acids.

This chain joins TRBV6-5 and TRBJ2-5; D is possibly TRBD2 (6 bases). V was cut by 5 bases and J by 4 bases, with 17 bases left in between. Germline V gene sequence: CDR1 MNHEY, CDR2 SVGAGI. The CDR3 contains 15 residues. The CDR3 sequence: CASSTRGEGPETQYF. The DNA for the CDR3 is TGTGCCAGCAGTACCCGCGGGGAAGGGCCAGAGACCCAGTACTTC.

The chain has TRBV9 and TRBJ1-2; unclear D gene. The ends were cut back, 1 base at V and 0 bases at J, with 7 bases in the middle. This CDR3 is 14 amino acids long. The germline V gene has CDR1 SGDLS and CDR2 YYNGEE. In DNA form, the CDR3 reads TGTGCCAGCAGCGTACTAGGTACTAACTATGGCTACACCTTC. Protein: CASSVLGTNYGYTF. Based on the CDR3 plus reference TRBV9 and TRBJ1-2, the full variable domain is DSGVTQTPKHLITATGQRVTLRCSPRSGDLSVYWYQQSLDQGLQFLIQYYNGEERAKGNILERFSAQQFPDLHSELNLSSLELGDSALYFCASSVLGTNYGYTFGSGTRLTVV.

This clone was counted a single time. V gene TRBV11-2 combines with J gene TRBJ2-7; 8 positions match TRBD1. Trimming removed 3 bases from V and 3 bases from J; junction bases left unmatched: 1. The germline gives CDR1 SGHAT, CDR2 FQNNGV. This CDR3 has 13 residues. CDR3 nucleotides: TGTGCCAGCAGCTTCGGACAGGGCTACGAGCAGTACTTC. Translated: CASSFGQGYEQYF.

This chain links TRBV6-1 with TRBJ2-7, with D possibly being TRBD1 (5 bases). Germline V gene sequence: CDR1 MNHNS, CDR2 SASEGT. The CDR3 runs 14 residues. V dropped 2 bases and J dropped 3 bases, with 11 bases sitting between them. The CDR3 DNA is TGTGCCAGCAGTGAACGAACCCAGGGCTACGAGCAGTACTTC. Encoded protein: CASSERTQGYEQYF.

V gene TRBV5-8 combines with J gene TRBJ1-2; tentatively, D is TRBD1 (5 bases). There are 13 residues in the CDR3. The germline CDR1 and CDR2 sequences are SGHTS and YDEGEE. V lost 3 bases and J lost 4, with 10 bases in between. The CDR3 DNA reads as TGTGCCAGCAGCTCAAGGGGTGGCTATGGCTACACCTTC. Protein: CASSSRGGYGYTF.

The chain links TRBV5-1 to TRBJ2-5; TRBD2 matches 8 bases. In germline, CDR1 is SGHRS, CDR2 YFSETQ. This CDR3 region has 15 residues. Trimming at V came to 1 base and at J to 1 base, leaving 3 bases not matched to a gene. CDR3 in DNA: TGCGCCAGCAGCTTGCTAGCGGGCTTCCAAGAGACCCAGTACTTC. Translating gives CASSLLAGFQETQYF. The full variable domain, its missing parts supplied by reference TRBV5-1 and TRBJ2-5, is KAGVTQTPRYLIKTRGQQVTLSCSPISGHRSVSWYQQTPGQGLQFLFEYFSETQRNKGNFPGRFSGRQFSNSRSEMNVSTLELGDSALYLCASSLLAGFQETQYFGPGTRLLVL.

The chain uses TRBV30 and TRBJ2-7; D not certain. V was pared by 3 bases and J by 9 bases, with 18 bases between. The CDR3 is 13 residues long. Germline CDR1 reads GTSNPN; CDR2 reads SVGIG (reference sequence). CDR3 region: CAWSAGVTGRQYF. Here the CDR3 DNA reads TGTGCCTGGAGCGCCGGTGTGACTGGTCGGCAGTACTTC.

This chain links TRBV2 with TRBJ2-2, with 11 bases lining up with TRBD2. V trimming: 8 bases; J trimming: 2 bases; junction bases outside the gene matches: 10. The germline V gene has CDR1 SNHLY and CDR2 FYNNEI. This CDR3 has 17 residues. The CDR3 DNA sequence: TGTGCCAGCCGCCGGGGGACTAGCGGACAAAACACCGGGGAGCTGTTTTTT. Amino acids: CASRRGTSGQNTGELFF.

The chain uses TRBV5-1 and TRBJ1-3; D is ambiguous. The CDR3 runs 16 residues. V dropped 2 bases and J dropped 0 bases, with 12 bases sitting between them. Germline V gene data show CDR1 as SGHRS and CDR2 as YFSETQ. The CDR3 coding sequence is TGCGCCAGCAGCTTCGGAGACCGGAGCTCTGGAAACACCATATATTTT. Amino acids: CASSFGDRSSGNTIYF.